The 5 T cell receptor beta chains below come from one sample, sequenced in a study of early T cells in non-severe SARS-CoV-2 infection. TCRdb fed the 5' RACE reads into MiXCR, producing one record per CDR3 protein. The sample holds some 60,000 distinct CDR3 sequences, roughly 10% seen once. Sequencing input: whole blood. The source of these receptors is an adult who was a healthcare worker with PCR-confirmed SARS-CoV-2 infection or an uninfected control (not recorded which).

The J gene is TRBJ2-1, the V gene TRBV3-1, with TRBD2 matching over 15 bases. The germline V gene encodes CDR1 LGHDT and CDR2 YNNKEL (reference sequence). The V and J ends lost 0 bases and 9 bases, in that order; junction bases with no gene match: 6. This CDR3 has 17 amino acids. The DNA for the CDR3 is TGTGCCAGCAGCCAAGATTGGACTAGCGGGAGGGCCGGTGAGCAGTTCTTC. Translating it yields CASSQDWTSGRAGEQFF.

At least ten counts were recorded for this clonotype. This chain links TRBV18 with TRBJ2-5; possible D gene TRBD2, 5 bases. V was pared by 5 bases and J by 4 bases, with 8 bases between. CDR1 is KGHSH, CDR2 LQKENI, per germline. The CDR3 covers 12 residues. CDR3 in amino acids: CASSDAGETQYF. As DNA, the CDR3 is TGTGCCAGCTCAGACGCGGGAGAGACCCAGTACTTC.

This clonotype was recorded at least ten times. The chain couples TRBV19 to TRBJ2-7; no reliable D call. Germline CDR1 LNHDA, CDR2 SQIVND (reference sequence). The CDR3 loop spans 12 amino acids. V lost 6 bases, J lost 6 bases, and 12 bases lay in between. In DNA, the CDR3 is TGTGCCAGTAGCCCAGGCAGTGGCGAGCAGTACTTC. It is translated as CASSPGSGEQYF.

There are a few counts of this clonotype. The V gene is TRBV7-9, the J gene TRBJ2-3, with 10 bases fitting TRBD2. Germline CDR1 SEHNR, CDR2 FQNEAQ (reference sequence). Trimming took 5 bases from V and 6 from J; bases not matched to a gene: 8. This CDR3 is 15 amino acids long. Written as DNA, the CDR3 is TGTGCCAGCAGCCGTCTAGCGGGAGATTTGGATACGCAGTATTTT. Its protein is CASSRLAGDLDTQYF.

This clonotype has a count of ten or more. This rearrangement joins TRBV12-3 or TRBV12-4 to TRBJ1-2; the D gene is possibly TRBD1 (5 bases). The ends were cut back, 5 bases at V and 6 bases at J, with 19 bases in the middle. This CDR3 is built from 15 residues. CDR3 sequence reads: CASSPHRDPGDGYTF. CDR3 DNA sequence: TGTGCCAGCAGTCCTCACCGGGACCCCGGAGATGGCTACACCTTC.